Sequencing of this TCR beta chain was carried out in a study of T cells in Graves' hyperthyroidism and ophthalmopathy (dated by TCRdb to between 2018 and 2021). Turning to the overall study: Peripheral blood was sampled at the time of initial diagnosis, prior to any treatment. TCR Vbeta CDR3 sequencing of 135 peripheral blood samples (around 45 ophthalmopathy, some 75 hyperthyroidism and roughly 17 progressor patients) is reported in the paper. Prospective prediction of ophthalmopathy was tested in an independent validation cohort consisting of some 18 hyperthyroidism patients and over 15 patients who later progressed to ophthalmopathy. In addition, the study compared T-cell repertoires in thyroid tissue and in blood from five or six Graves' hyperthyroidism patients. The 75 to 100 discovery patients were randomly split 7:3 into training and test sets. To identify TCR V-J signatures that set the groups apart, the researchers used a discovery cohort of 95 to 100 patients, made up of around 40 with Graves' ophthalmopathy and 57 with stable Graves' hyperthyroidism. After blood sampling, hyperthyroidism patients were treated with methimazole at a starting dose of 30 mg daily, and ophthalmopathy patients were treated with high-dose intravenous methylprednisolone.

The TCR beta CDR3 regions were amplified from RNA transcripts. The first round of RT-PCR for the TCR CDR3 was performed with the HTBI primer set and the Qiagen OneStep RT-PCR kit. Libraries were constructed in a second round of multiplex PCR, after which size selection and purification were performed. The libraries were sequenced on an Illumina HiSeq2000 using paired-end 100 bp reads. From the authors' description of their analysis: SOAPnuke was used to process the raw data, with reads discarded if the reads contained adapters or uncalled bases, had a mean Phred below 15, or lacked an exact constant-primer or identifier match. COPE v1.2.5 was used to merge high-quality paired reads, and clonotypes were defined as unique nucleotide sequences. MiTCR v1.1 was used to align clonotypes to the IMGT TRBV, TRBD and TRBJ reference segments. Analysis was restricted to V-J combinations with a frequency above 0.0001, which covered roughly 99% of repertoires. The TCS score was defined as the ratio of F50 (clonal expansion) to E x V (chaos), calculated using BLOSUM62-based TCRdist between CDR3 peptides within each V-J. Welch's t-statistics and random forest reduced around 510 V-J features to about 13, which were used in a naive Bayes classifier (R e1071). The public reads were run again by TCRdb, first through fastp at Q25 and then through MiXCR, and only productive beta chains were kept. Records with the same CDR3 protein are collapsed into one entry carrying the most frequent genes and DNA. TCRdb's processing, not the study's, gives the V and J calls here. For this sample there are a few hundred thousand distinct CDR3 sequences; 15% to 19% appear just once. Of the sample, around 6.6% is held by the ten largest clones.

This clonotype was counted ten times or more. Its recognized antigen is unknown. No per-base quality is available; no much larger clone lies one base away. What the work shows at the level of the full study, not this receptor alone: In validation, progression to ophthalmopathy was predicted by the model with 70.59% sensitivity and roughly 76% specificity, a median of approximately 6.5 months before onset. A 13 V-J signature model separated ophthalmopathy from stable hyperthyroidism, with approximately 86% sensitivity and roughly 81% specificity in cross-validation and 80%/75% in testing. Most expanded thyroid clonotypes (frequency above 0.001) were also found in blood, which suggests that blood repertoires may mirror thyroid immune responses. Sample size was not statistically predetermined, and blinding of investigators to group allocation was not performed.

The CDR1 and CDR2 encoded by the germline V gene (reference sequence) are DFQATT and SNEGSKA. The CDR3, cysteine through phenylalanine, is 13 amino acids long. Left in the record is the CDR3 DNA by itself, 39 bases read in frame from the first base. The germline ends are 12 bases apart after V is trimmed by 3 bases and J by 5 bases. A patient counted as having stable Graves' hyperthyroidism if no progression to ophthalmopathy occurred over 18 months of follow-up. Hyperthyroidism patients were newly diagnosed, had a disease duration of under 2 months, and were aged 18 to 65 years. Exclusion was applied to patients with uncontrolled infections, other autoimmune diseases, pregnancy or lactation. Clinical symptoms, serum thyroxine and TRAb, thyroid ultrasound, and orbital computed tomography formed the basis for the diagnoses. Ficoll-Paque density gradient centrifugation was used to isolate PBMCs from approximately 10 ml of fresh peripheral blood. Total RNA was extracted with Trizol reagent, and quality was checked on an Agilent 2100 Bioanalyzer.

This TCR came from a woman aged 25 to 45 with Graves' hyperthyroidism. The sequenced material came from blood. The V gene is TRBV20-1 and the J gene is TRBJ2-3; a confident D gene designation cannot be given. The nucleotide sequence reads TGCAGTGCTAGGCACGCCGTTTTAGATACGCAGTATTTT. Its protein product is CSARHAVLDTQYF.